These 25 T cell receptor beta chains were all obtained from the same sample, sequenced in a study of ipilimumab plus nivolumab after autologous stem cell transplantation. Produced via immunoSEQ multiplex PCR; TCRdb's table is partial and in-frame only. The table includes roughly 25,000 clones, about 86% detected once. The sequences come from PBMCs, collected in a trial of ipilimumab plus nivolumab as post-transplant consolidation. The origin of the receptors is a male donor with diffuse large B-cell lymphoma.

The genes are TRBV27 and TRBJ2-5; 9 bases align to TRBD1. V shed 7 bases, J shed 4 bases, and the junction held 7 bases outside the gene matches. The CDR3 is 14 residues long. Germline lookup yields CDR1 MNHEY and CDR2 SMNVEV (reference sequence). The CDR3 here is CASTSGTGSETQYF. The CDR3 nucleotides read TGTGCCAGCACCTCCGGGACAGGGTCAGAGACCCAGTACTTC.

The chain carries TRBV29-1 and TRBJ2-7; D tentatively reads TRBD1 or TRBD2 (5 bases each). Trimming removed 7 bases at V and 6 bases at J, with 16 bases between. The CDR3 loop spans 12 amino acids. From germline, CDR1 is SQVTM and CDR2 ANQGSEA. CDR3 in amino acids: CSGRDPDGEQYF. The CDR3 nucleotides are TGCAGCGGCCGGGACCCTGACGGCGAGCAGTACTTC.

This clone was detected a few times. The rearrangement links TRBV6-5 to TRBJ1-6, with D uncertain. Per germline, CDR1 MNHEY and CDR2 SVGAGI. Trimming left V 5 bases short and J 10 bases short, with 12 bases between. The CDR3 has 13 residues. The CDR3 coding sequence is TGTGCCAGCAGTCCCGGCCAACTCTCACCCCTCCACTTT. Its translation: CASSPGQLSPLHF.

The rearrangement links TRBV30 to TRBJ1-5; 8 bases fit TRBD1. Germline CDR1 GTSNPN, CDR2 SVGIG (reference sequence). This CDR3 region has 15 residues. V dropped 2 bases and J dropped 5; count of bases not matched to a gene: 8. As DNA, the CDR3 is TGTGCCTGGAGTCGAGACAGGGGTGCCCATCAGCCCCAGCATTTT. Its translation is CAWSRDRGAHQPQHF.

The chain joins TRBV4-1 to TRBJ2-3, with 9 bases aligning to TRBD1. CDR1 and CDR2 from the germline V gene are MGHRA and YSYEKL. This CDR3 is 14 amino acids long. Losses at the gene ends were 3 bases for V and 5 bases for J; bases not matched to a gene: 3. CDR3 bases: TGCGCCAGCAGCCAGGGACAGGGCAAAGATACGCAGTATTTT. It is translated as CASSQGQGKDTQYF.

The rearrangement uses TRBV5-5 and TRBJ2-5; no clear D. V lost 1 base and J 5 bases, leaving 9 bases between the germline ends. The CDR3 has 13 residues. CDR1 and CDR2 (germline): SGHKS, YYEKEE (reference sequence). CDR3 amino acids: CASSLTPGETQYF. CDR3 sequence (DNA): TGTGCCAGCAGCTTGACGCCCGGTGAGACCCAGTACTTC.

V and J are TRBV2 and TRBJ1-2; D is undetermined. This CDR3 comprises 12 residues. In germline, CDR1 is SNHLY, CDR2 FYNNEI. V lost 7 bases and J lost 6, with 12 bases in between. CDR3 coding DNA: TGTGCCAGCAACGTGGGATCCGATGGCTACACCTTC. This translates into CASNVGSDGYTF.

The chain has TRBV7-2 and TRBJ2-7, with unresolved D. Germline assignment: CDR1 SGHTA and CDR2 FQGNSA. V was pared by 0 bases and J by 0 bases, with 6 bases between. CDR3 length: 14 amino acids. The DNA of the CDR3 is TGTGCCAGCAGCTTAGCGGTGAGCTCCTACGAGCAGTACTTC. Amino acids: CASSLAVSSYEQYF.

The V and J genes are TRBV18 and TRBJ1-5; perhaps TRBD1 as D (5 bases). Trimming removed 5 bases at V and 1 base at J, with 9 bases between. The germline V gene encodes CDR1 KGHSH and CDR2 LQKENI. The CDR3 totals 14 residues. The chain's CDR3 is CASSYRDSNQPQHF. In nucleotides, the CDR3 is TGTGCCAGCTCATATCGGGACAGCAATCAGCCCCAGCATTTT.

The chain links TRBV30 to TRBJ1-2, with 9 nucleotides matching TRBD1. The V gene's germline CDR1 is GTSNPN and CDR2 SVGIG (reference sequence). Trimming at V came to 4 bases and at J to 1 base, leaving 4 bases not matched to a gene. The CDR3 is 14 residues long. This CDR3 reads CAWNTGGLNYGYTF. The CDR3 DNA reads as TGTGCCTGGAATACAGGGGGCCTTAACTATGGCTACACCTTC.

The chain links TRBV19 to TRBJ1-4, with D perhaps matching TRBD1 (5 bases). The V end was cut by 3 bases, the J end by 4 bases, with 12 bases between. Germline V lookup: CDR1 LNHDA, CDR2 SQIVND (reference sequence). The CDR3 has 15 amino acids. CDR3 sequence: CASSILTGDNEKLFF. The CDR3, as DNA: TGTGCCAGTAGTATTTTAACAGGTGATAATGAAAAACTGTTTTTT.

This chain joins TRBV11-2 and TRBJ2-5; TRBD1 or TRBD2 may be the D gene (5 bases each). Looked up from germline, CDR1 is SGHAT and CDR2 is FQNNGV. V shed 3 bases and J shed 5 bases, with 10 bases lying between them. The CDR3 is made up of 13 amino acids. The chain's CDR3 is CASSFSWGETQYF. CDR3 nucleotide sequence: TGTGCCAGCAGCTTTTCCTGGGGGGAGACCCAGTACTTC. The entire variable domain, with the rest obtained from reference TRBV11-2 and TRBJ2-5, is as follows: EAGVAQSPRYKIIEKRQSVAFWCNPISGHATLYWYQQILGQGPKLLIQFQNNGVVDDSQLPKDRFSAERLKGVDSTLKIQPAKLEDSAVYLCASSFSWGETQYFGPGTRLLVL.

The V and J genes are TRBV11-2 and TRBJ1-2; perhaps TRBD1 as D (6 bases). The V end was cut by 5 bases, the J end by 0 bases, with 13 bases between. CDR1 is SGHAT and CDR2 is FQNNGV in the germline V gene. The CDR3 consists of 15 residues. This chain's CDR3 is CASSPNRDANYGYTF. CDR3 DNA: TGTGCCAGCAGCCCAAACAGGGACGCTAACTATGGCTACACCTTC.

V usage is TRBV5-6 and J usage is TRBJ2-5; 10 nucleotides align to TRBD2. The CDR3 contains 15 residues. Germline CDR1 and CDR2: SGHDT and YYEEEE. J was trimmed by 4 bases and V by 4 bases; bases with no gene match: 7. DNA of the CDR3: TGTGCCAGCAGCATTAGAGCGGGGGGGCTAGAGACCCAGTACTTC. It codes for CASSIRAGGLETQYF. The full variable domain, rest sourced from reference TRBV5-6 and TRBJ2-5, is DAGVTQSPTHLIKTRGQQVTLRCSPKSGHDTVSWYQQALGQGPQFIFQYYEEEERQRGNFPDRFSGHQFPNYSSELNVNALLLGDSALYLCASSIRAGGLETQYFGPGTRLLVL.

The chain employs TRBV29-1 and TRBJ2-7, with 7 bases identical to TRBD2. This CDR3 comprises 12 residues. J gave up 3 bases and V 4 bases, and 3 bases lay outside the gene matches. From germline, CDR1 is SQVTM and CDR2 ANQGSEA. This CDR3 reads CSVGGRGYEQYF. In nucleotides, the CDR3 is TGCAGCGTTGGGGGGAGGGGCTACGAGCAGTACTTC.

V gene TRBV5-4 combines with J gene TRBJ2-7; no clear D gene. In germline, CDR1 is SGHNT, CDR2 YYREEE (reference sequence). The CDR3 has 13 amino acids. Trimming cost V 4 bases and J 7 bases, with 15 bases left between them. The DNA of the CDR3 is TGTGCCAGCAGCCTCTTGTATGTAAAGGAGCAGTACTTC. It translates to CASSLLYVKEQYF.

This CDR3 is CASSESRSAQNEQFF. The CDR3 DNA sequence: TGTGCCAGCAGTGAGAGTAGGTCTGCCCAAAATGAGCAGTTCTTC. The V and J genes are TRBV2 and TRBJ2-1; D not resolved. V was trimmed by 3 bases and J by 7 bases, leaving 16 bases between them. The CDR3 loop spans 15 amino acids. Germline values: CDR1 SNHLY, CDR2 FYNNEI.

The chain has TRBV5-1 and TRBJ2-7, with 10 positions matching TRBD1. Trimming removed 6 bases from V and 2 bases from J; junction bases left unmatched: 8. Germline CDR1 and CDR2: SGHRS and YFSETQ. The CDR3 extends over 15 amino acids. The CDR3 DNA reads TGCGCCAGCACCTCCCCGGACAGGGGGACCTACGAGCAGTACTTC. Translation: CASTSPDRGTYEQYF.

J is TRBJ2-2 and V is TRBV29-1; tentative D call: TRBD2 (5 bases). This CDR3 contains 13 residues. Trimming pared 6 bases from V and 1 base from J, leaving 9 bases between. Looked up from germline, CDR1 is SQVTM and CDR2 is ANQGSEA. The CDR3 DNA reads as TGCAGCGTGGCTCGGGGGAACACCGGGGAGCTGTTTTTT. The encoded protein is CSVARGNTGELFF.

The chain uses TRBV29-1 and TRBJ2-3, with 12 bases lining up with TRBD2. The CDR3 is 14 amino acids. From germline, CDR1 is SQVTM and CDR2 ANQGSEA. Losses at the gene ends were 6 bases for V and 10 bases for J; bases not matched to a gene: 11. CDR3 in DNA: TGCAGCGTCCCACTAGCGGGGGGTCTCGGGGCGCAGTATTTT. It translates to CSVPLAGGLGAQYF.

The gene calls are TRBV15 and TRBJ2-3, with 11 nucleotides matching TRBD1. Germline V lookup: CDR1 LNHNV, CDR2 YYDKDF (reference sequence). The CDR3 is 21 amino acids. Losses at the gene ends were 4 bases for V and 1 base for J; bases not matched to a gene: 19. CDR3 residues: CATSTNGQGASAGGGTDTQYF. Here the CDR3 DNA reads TGTGCCACCAGCACAAATGGACAGGGGGCATCAGCGGGGGGCGGCACAGATACGCAGTATTTT.

The chain employs TRBV18 and TRBJ1-4, with no clear D. The V gene lost 6 bases and the J gene lost 0 bases, with 5 bases spanning the gap. Germline V gene lookup returns CDR1 KGHSH and CDR2 LQKENI. The CDR3 has 13 residues. In nucleotides, the CDR3 is TGTGCCAGCTCGGGTGCAACTAATGAAAAACTGTTTTTT. The encoded protein is CASSGATNEKLFF. The complete variable domain, with remaining parts taken from reference TRBV18 and TRBJ1-4, reads NAGVMQNPRHLVRRRGQEARLRCSPMKGHSHVYWYRQLPEEGLKFMVYLQKENIIDESGMPKERFSAEFPKEGPSILRIQQVVRGDSAAYFCASSGATNEKLFFGSGTQLSVL.

The DNA for the CDR3 is TGTGCCAGCAGCTTAAGCGGGGGGGGCACTGAAGCTTTCTTT. It specifies CASSLSGGGTEAFF. This chain connects TRBV7-9 to TRBJ1-1, with D perhaps matching TRBD1 (5 bases). Germline-derived CDR1 and CDR2 are SEHNR and FQNEAQ (reference sequence). The CDR3 consists of 14 residues. V was clipped by 2 bases and J by 4 bases, with 11 bases between them.

The chain is built from TRBV27 and TRBJ1-6, with unresolved D. Between the trimmed V and J ends, which lost 5 bases and 14 bases, there was a span of 7 bases. This CDR3 comprises 10 residues. Per germline, CDR1 MNHEY and CDR2 SMNVEV (reference sequence). CDR3 bases: TGTGCCAGCAGTCTCCGAACCCTCCACTTT. It is translated as CASSLRTLHF.

V is TRBV7-2 and J is TRBJ2-3; D gene ambiguous. V lost 5 bases, J lost 6 bases, and 15 bases lay in between. The CDR3 is made up of 14 amino acids. Germline V gene data show CDR1 as SGHTA and CDR2 as FQGNSA. The CDR3 here is CASSRRVARDTQYF. The CDR3 DNA follows: TGTGCCAGCAGCCGTCGGGTCGCTCGGGATACGCAGTATTTT.